What follows are 15 T cell receptor beta chains derived from one specimen sequenced in a study of prognosis after radiotherapy for stage I lung cancer. Genomic DNA yielded TCR beta CDR3, amplified by two-round multiplex PCR. Gene-specific primers for each TRBV and TRBJ gene drove first-round PCR. TCRdb used MiXCR to reprocess the multiplex PCR reads, holding one entry per CDR3 protein. The profile shows 25,000 to 35,000 distinct CDR3 sequences, about 45% of them singletons. The specimen was PBMCs, collected before or after stereotactic body radiation therapy (not recorded which). The receptor source for this set is a donor over 45 with non-small cell lung cancer.

This clonotype was seen at least ten times. V and J are TRBV12-3 or TRBV12-4 and TRBJ1-5; D gene uncertain. CDR3 length equals 13 residues. V lost 6 bases, J lost 1 base, and 7 bases lay in between. CDR3: CASSPLSNQPQHF. DNA of the CDR3: TGTGCCAGCAGCCCCCTGAGCAATCAGCCCCAGCATTTT.

About this clonotype itself: One end of the junction is discordant with germline, which a read error may explain. The V gene is TRBV24-1, the J gene TRBJ2-2, with TRBD2 matching over 9 bases. The CDR3 sequence is 17 residues long. CDR1 and CDR2 from the germline V gene are KGHDR and SFDVKD. Here the CDR3 reads CATSEMAVSGGTGDLFF. In DNA form, the CDR3 reads TGTGCCACCAGTGAGATGGCTGTTAGCGGGGGTACCGGGGACCTGTTTTTT.

Concerning this clonotype itself: An end of the junction differs from the germline gene, which may be a read error. The chain combines TRBV5-1 with TRBJ2-1; tentative D call: TRBD2 (6 bases). Germline CDR1 and CDR2: SGHRS and YFSETQ. The CDR3 extends over 13 amino acids. The CDR3 loop is CASSFSEGTTGGF. In DNA, the CDR3 is TGCGCCAGCAGCTTTAGCGAGGGCACCACCGGGGGCTTC.

This clonotype was picked up a small number of times. This chain joins TRBV24-1 and TRBJ2-7; 11 bases align to TRBD1. Per the germline V gene, CDR1 is KGHDR and CDR2 is SFDVKD. This CDR3 comprises 16 residues. The V segment lost 5 bases and the J segment 2 bases; nucleotides outside the gene matches: 7. CDR3 DNA sequence: TGTGCCACCAGTGCCGCCGGGACAGGGGGGACCTACGAGCAGTACTTC. This sequence encodes CATSAAGTGGTYEQYF.

This clonotype was recorded a few times. A much larger clone lies one base from this, so it may be a read error. The rearrangement uses TRBV15 and TRBJ2-2; D is possibly TRBD2 (6 bases). The CDR3 is made up of 16 amino acids. The germline V gene has CDR1 LNHNV and CDR2 YYDKDF (reference sequence). CDR3 sequence: CAASSLGAGNTGELFF. Here the CDR3 DNA reads TGTGCCGCCAGCTCTCTCGGGGCGGGAAACACCGGGGAGCTGTTTTTT. The entire variable domain, with the rest obtained from reference TRBV15 and TRBJ2-2, is as follows: DAMVIQNPRYQVTQFGKPVTLSCSQTLNHNVMYWYQQKSSQAPKLLFHYYDKDFNNEADTPDNFQSRRPNTSFCFLDIRSPGLGDTAMYLCAASSLGAGNTGELFFGEGSRLTVL.

Of note for this clonotype: This likely reflects a read error, since a far larger clone is one base away. The gene calls are TRBV4-2 and TRBJ2-2; the D is unclear. The CDR3 contains 12 residues. CDR1 and CDR2 from the germline V gene are LGHNA and YNFKEQ. V was clipped by 6 bases and J by 5 bases, with 7 bases between them. CDR3 nucleotides: TGTGCCAGCAGTACCGAAACCGGGGAGCTGTTTTTT. Translated, it gives CASSTETGELFF.

Worth noting for this clonotype: The junction differs from germline at one of its ends, possibly a read error. The chain recombines TRBV28 with TRBJ2-7; D uncertain. Germline assignment: CDR1 MDHEN and CDR2 SYDVKM. The CDR3 sequence is 11 residues long. The CDR3 region has the DNA TGTGCCAGCCGTCGGGCAAGAGAGAAGTATTTC. This encodes CASRRAREKYF.

There are many counts of this clonotype. This chain uses TRBV11-2 with TRBJ1-4; D ambiguous. V lost 2 bases, J lost 13 bases, and 23 bases lay in between. There are 16 residues in the CDR3. Germline V CDR1 and CDR2: SGHAT, FQNNGV. The CDR3 bases are TGTGCCAGCAGCTTATCCCCGACGGTTTCAATGGGTGGACTGTTTTTT. Translated, it gives CASSLSPTVSMGGLFF.

V and J are TRBV9 and TRBJ1-5, with D possibly being TRBD1 (6 bases). V was shortened by 2 bases and J by 7 bases, with 10 bases between the two germline ends. The CDR3 has 13 amino acids. Germline V gene data show CDR1 as SGDLS and CDR2 as YYNGEE. CDR3 in amino acids: CASSVGGGQPQHF. The CDR3 DNA follows: TGTGCCAGCAGCGTGGGAGGGGGACAGCCCCAGCATTTT.

In its sample, this clonotype was seen many times. The J gene is TRBJ2-5, the V gene TRBV12-3 or TRBV12-4; possibly TRBD1 or TRBD2 for D (5 bases each). V lost 2 bases to trimming and J lost 3 bases, with 7 bases between them. The CDR3 covers 13 residues. The DNA of the CDR3 is TGTGCCAGCAGTTTACGAGGGGAAGAGACCCAGTACTTC. As protein: CASSLRGEETQYF.

This clonotype was detected ten times or more. This chain uses TRBV3-1 with TRBJ2-1; D call uncertain. The CDR3 is 13 amino acids. V lost 1 base to trimming and J lost 2 bases, with 3 bases between them. Germline loops: CDR1 LGHDT, CDR2 YNNKEL (reference sequence). The CDR3 protein is CASSQGPYNEQFF. DNA of the CDR3: TGTGCCAGCAGCCAAGGGCCCTACAATGAGCAGTTCTTC.

The chain has TRBV30 and TRBJ2-3; perhaps D is TRBD1 or TRBD2 (5 bases each). V lost 0 bases to trimming and J lost 7 bases, with 20 bases between them. The germline gives CDR1 GTSNPN, CDR2 SVGIG (reference sequence). The CDR3 has 16 residues. CDR3 coding DNA: TGTGCCTGGAGTGTTGGTGTTGAGGGAGAGGGGAATACGCAGTATTTT. It codes for CAWSVGVEGEGNTQYF.

V is TRBV6-1 and J is TRBJ2-7, with 8 bases fitting TRBD2. The CDR3 has 18 residues. Germline-derived CDR1 and CDR2 are MNHNS and SASEGT. Trimming cost V 1 base and J 4 bases; bases outside gene matches: 15. The DNA of the CDR3 is TGTGCCAGCAGTGAAGTGGTCGCTGAGACTAGCGCGTTTTACGAGCAGTACTTC. Translating it yields CASSEVVAETSAFYEQYF.

On this clonotype itself: Given the absence of the conserved phenylalanine or tryptophan at the CDR3 end, a read error is likely. The rearrangement uses TRBV2 and TRBJ2-2; TRBD1 is a possible D gene (6 bases). Germline CDR1 reads SNHLY; CDR2 reads FYNNEI. V lost 9 bases, J lost 5 bases, and 25 bases lay in between. This CDR3 has 17 amino acids. The CDR3 spells CASRKPTGLGGTGELFL. The CDR3 DNA follows: TGTGCCAGTAGGAAACCTACAGGGTTAGGAGGAACCGGGGAGCTGTTTCTT.

This clonotype was counted once. The CDR3 DNA follows: TGTGCCAGCAGTTCCGTCCAATGCGGGAACACTGAAGCTTTCTTT. This translates into CASSSVQCGNTEAFF. V usage is TRBV27 and J usage is TRBJ1-1; D remains ambiguous. Between the trimmed V and J ends, which lost 4 bases and 1 base, there was a span of 13 bases. The CDR3 length is 15 residues. Germline CDR1 is MNHEY and CDR2 is SMNVEV (reference sequence).